The rows below give T cell receptor beta chains drawn from one sample of a study of naive and memory T cell subsets. TCRdb reanalysed the UMI-ligation and nested PCR reads using MiXCR and keeps one entry per CDR3 protein. The sample yields roughly 150,000 distinct CDR3 sequences, roughly 22% seen once. Source material: naive CD4+ T cells from blood. These receptors all stem from a human donor in good health. Both conserved end residues are part of each CDR3. Fields, in order: J gene, clone size, D gene, V gene, CDR3 protein, CDR3 DNA. A D gene is named only where the DNA matches it firmly. A row's size may be missing; if present it is once, few, many or a size class.

TRBJ1-1 - - TRBV6-6 CASSYSPDTEAFF TGTGCCAGCAGTTACTCCCCCGACACTGAAGCTTTCTTT
TRBJ1-5 many - TRBV6-5 CASSFDTAAPQHF TGTGCCAGCAGTTTTGACACCGCGGCGCCCCAGCATTTT
TRBJ2-3 few - TRBV6-5 CASSPHRATDTQYF TGTGCCAGCAGCCCCCATAGGGCCACAGATACGCAGTATTTT
TRBJ1-5 - - TRBV7-2 CASTPSEAQPQHF TGTGCCAGCACCCCCTCGGAGGCTCAGCCCCAGCATTTT
TRBJ2-4 many TRBD2 TRBV7-2 CASSLVREKAKNIQYF TGTGCCAGCAGCTTGGTGCGGGAGAAGGCAAAAAACATTCAGTACTTC
TRBJ2-7 - - TRBV5-8 CASSFVTASFKGGEQYF TGTGCCAGCAGCTTCGTGACAGCGAGTTTTAAAGGGGGCGAGCAGTACTTC
TRBJ1-6 few - TRBV27 CASSLFNSPLHF TGTGCCAGCAGTTTATTCAATTCACCCCTCCACTTT
TRBJ1-5 few - TRBV20-1 CSAVTSGARNQPQHF TGCAGTGCTGTGACATCGGGGGCCCGCAATCAGCCCCAGCATTTT
TRBJ2-2 few - TRBV27 CASSLLGVDTGELFF TGTGCCAGCAGTTTATTAGGGGTTGACACCGGGGAGCTGTTTTTT
TRBJ1-5 many - TRBV12-3/TRBV12-4 CASSLARGYDQPQHF TGTGCCAGCAGTTTAGCGCGTGGGTACGATCAGCCCCAGCATTTT
TRBJ2-5 - TRBD1 TRBV25-1 CASSRARTGEETQYF TGTGCCAGCAGTAGAGCTCGGACAGGGGAAGAGACCCAGTACTTC
TRBJ1-4 few - TRBV6-1 CASKDPWLPEKLFF TGTGCCAGCAAGGATCCATGGCTCCCGGAAAAACTGTTTTTT
TRBJ2-3 many - TRBV5-8 CASSLAGGVWRNTDTQYF TGTGCCAGCAGCTTGGCCGGGGGAGTATGGAGAAACACAGATACGCAGTATTTT
TRBJ2-1 many TRBD2 TRBV29-1 CSVGGGYNEQFF TGCAGCGTTGGCGGGGGATACAATGAGCAGTTCTTC
TRBJ2-1 few - TRBV18 CASSTSSEGKVHEQFF TGTGCCAGCTCAACCAGTAGCGAGGGTAAAGTTCATGAGCAGTTCTTC